This T cell receptor beta chain was identified during a study of blood T cells in healthy people across ages. About this clonotype itself: Its cognate antigen is unknown.

General study points: Estimates of total diversity, which came from one million sequenced T cells, were considered to be underestimates.

With a J-beta primer mix and a sample-barcoded 5' primer, a second PCR ran about 7 to 12 cycles. Every molecule of cDNA carried a tag from a template-switch adaptor with 12 random nucleotides. TCRdb processed the 5' RACE reads anew with MiXCR; each CDR3 protein has one entry. This sample has about 680,000 distinct CDR3 sequences; 49% occur once, and the top ten carry under 35%. This clonotype was sampled from a woman aged 55-69 years in good health. Sequenced input: blood.

CDR3 in amino acids: CASSFGENTGELFF. The CDR3 coding sequence is TGCGCCAGCAGTTTCGGAGAAAACACCGGGGAGCTGTTTTTT. This chain connects TRBV4-1 to TRBJ2-2; D not resolved. Germline V lookup: CDR1 MGHRA, CDR2 YSYEKL. This CDR3 region has 14 residues. V was pared by 6 bases and J by 2 bases, with 10 bases between.